The 11 T cell receptor beta chains listed next were all sequenced from one sample in a study of Ad26.COV2.S vaccination and SARS-CoV-2 variants. TCRdb keeps only in-frame clones here, not all; method: immunoSEQ multiplex PCR. This sample has hundreds of thousands of clones; 89% occur once, and the top ten carry 2.5% to 3%. Treatment noted: roughly 20 received Ad26.COV2.S at low or high dose, single or two shots; roughly five received placebo; per-sample allocation not given. The samples were gathered on day 63 after the first injection of vaccine or placebo. Material: peripheral blood, obtained in a trial of Ad26.COV2.S vaccine versus placebo. All receptors come from a person aged 18-60 years who received the Ad26.COV2.S COVID-19 vaccine or a placebo.

The chain joins TRBV7-8 to TRBJ1-5, with a tentative D call TRBD1 (5 bases). The germline V gene has CDR1 SGHVS and CDR2 FQNEAQ. CDR3 length: 13 residues. V lost 3 bases and J 5 bases, leaving 8 bases between the germline ends. The CDR3 DNA is TGTGCCAGCAGCTTTTGGGGGGATCAGCCCCAGCATTTT. Its protein is CASSFWGDQPQHF.

The gene calls are TRBV4-1 and TRBJ2-1; D unclear. Trimming shortened V by 0 bases and J by 2 bases, and 8 bases separated the two germline ends. In germline, CDR1 is MGHRA, CDR2 YSYEKL. The CDR3 is 15 amino acids. CDR3 nucleotides: TGCGCCAGCAGCCAAGAATGGGCCCCCTACAATGAGCAGTTCTTC. Residues: CASSQEWAPYNEQFF.

The chain employs TRBV5-4 and TRBJ2-7; TRBD2 agrees at 14 bases. V dropped 4 bases and J dropped 7; count of bases not matched to a gene: 7. This CDR3 spans 15 amino acids. Germline V CDR1 and CDR2: SGHNT, YYREEE (reference sequence). CDR3 coding DNA: TGTGCCAGCAGCGCGGGACTAGCGGGGGAAAGGGAGCAGTACTTC. Translation: CASSAGLAGEREQYF.

V and J are TRBV7-3 and TRBJ2-1; D is undetermined. The CDR3 sequence is 13 residues long. Germline V gene sequence: CDR1 SGHTA, CDR2 FQGTGA. V was clipped by 5 bases and J by 2 bases, with 7 bases between them. Written as DNA, the CDR3 is TGTGCCAGCAGCCCAGACACCTACAATGAGCAGTTCTTC. This gives the protein CASSPDTYNEQFF. Together with reference TRBV7-3 and TRBJ2-1, the CDR3 gives the full variable domain: GAGVSQTPSNKVTEKGKYVELRCDPISGHTALYWYRQSLGQGPEFLIYFQGTGAADDSGLPNDRFFAVRPEGSVSTLKIQRTERGDSAVYLCASSPDTYNEQFFGPGTRLTVL.

The chain joins TRBV28 to TRBJ2-7; D perhaps matches TRBD1 (6 bases). This CDR3 has 15 residues. V was pared by 2 bases and J by 2 bases, with 13 bases between. Looked up from germline, CDR1 is MDHEN and CDR2 is SYDVKM. Here the CDR3 DNA reads TGTGCCAGCAGTTTAGGGCAGGGGTTTACCTACGAGCAGTACGTC. This translates into CASSLGQGFTYEQYV.

The chain links TRBV6-5 to TRBJ2-3, with 9 bases that match TRBD1. V shed 6 bases, J shed 0 bases, and the junction held 4 bases outside the gene matches. The germline V gene encodes CDR1 MNHEY and CDR2 SVGAGI. The CDR3 length is 15 residues. This CDR3 is CASRIGTGSTDTQYF. DNA for the CDR3: TGTGCCAGCAGGATAGGGACAGGGAGCACAGATACGCAGTATTTT.

V usage is TRBV30 and J usage is TRBJ2-3, with D possibly being TRBD1 or TRBD2 (5 bases each). Deletions cut 2 bases from V and 7 bases from J, with 16 bases between. The CDR3 covers 14 residues. Germline CDR1 is GTSNPN and CDR2 is SVGIG (reference sequence). CDR3: CAWSSGTSIYTQYF. In DNA, the CDR3 is TGTGCCTGGAGTTCCGGGACCTCAATCTATACGCAGTATTTT. The full variable domain, its missing parts supplied by reference TRBV30 and TRBJ2-3, is SQTIHQWPATLVQPVGSPLSLECTVEGTSNPNLYWYRQAAGRGLQLLFYSVGIGQISSEVPQNLSASRPQDRQFILSSKKLLLSDSGFYLCAWSSGTSIYTQYFGPGTRLTVL.

The J gene is TRBJ2-7, the V gene TRBV5-1; D gene uncertain. The V end lost 0 bases, the J end lost 7 bases, and 17 bases lay between the germline ends. The CDR3 covers 15 residues. Germline CDR1 SGHRS, CDR2 YFSETQ. The CDR3 protein is CASSLDRPPGWEQYF. The CDR3, as DNA: TGCGCCAGCAGCTTGGACCGTCCCCCCGGGTGGGAGCAGTACTTC.

The CDR3 nucleotides are TGTGCCAGCAGCCAAGAATCGGGAGAGGCCTACGAGCAGTACTTC. This sequence encodes CASSQESGEAYEQYF. This chain joins TRBV4-2 and TRBJ2-7; possible D gene TRBD2, 6 bases. This CDR3 has 15 residues. The germline gives CDR1 LGHNA, CDR2 YNFKEQ. V dropped 0 bases and J dropped 2 bases, with 11 bases sitting between them.

CDR3 coding DNA: TGTGCCAGCTCACCGCTAGTCGGTTCTACTGAAGCTTTCTTT. Translation gives CASSPLVGSTEAFF. The chain combines TRBV18 with TRBJ1-1; D gene unclear. V was cut by 3 bases and J by 5 bases, with 13 bases left in between. The CDR3 sequence is 14 residues long. The germline V gene encodes CDR1 KGHSH and CDR2 LQKENI.

The V call is TRBV5-6, the J call TRBJ2-1; weak D call: TRBD1 (5 bases). CDR3 size: 14 residues. Germline-derived CDR1 and CDR2 are SGHDT and YYEEEE. V lost 4 bases and J 1 base, leaving 9 bases between the germline ends. The CDR3 loop is CASSDQGSYNEQFF. The CDR3 DNA follows: TGTGCCAGCAGCGACCAGGGATCCTACAATGAGCAGTTCTTC.